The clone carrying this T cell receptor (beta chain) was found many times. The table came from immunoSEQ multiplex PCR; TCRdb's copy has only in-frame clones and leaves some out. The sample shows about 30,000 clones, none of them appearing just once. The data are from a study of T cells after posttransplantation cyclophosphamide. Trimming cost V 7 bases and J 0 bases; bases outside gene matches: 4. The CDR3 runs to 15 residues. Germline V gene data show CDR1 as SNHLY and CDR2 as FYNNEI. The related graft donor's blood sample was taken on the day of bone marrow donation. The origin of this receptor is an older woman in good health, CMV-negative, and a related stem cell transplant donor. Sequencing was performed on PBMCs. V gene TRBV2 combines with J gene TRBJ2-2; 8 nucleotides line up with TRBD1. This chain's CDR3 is CASKGQGTNTGELFF. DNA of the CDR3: TGTGCCAGCAAAGGACAGGGAACGAACACCGGGGAGCTGTTTTTT.